Presented here are 11 T cell receptor beta chains from one specimen sequenced in a study of cytomegalovirus exposure and HLA in healthy donors. Primers for the PCR totalled 60 Vbeta and 13 Jbeta. Profiled with immunoSEQ multiplex PCR; TCRdb holds only in-frame clones, not every one. Altogether 110,000 to 150,000 clones are present, 70% being singletons, with the ten largest covering 1.6%. The sequenced sample was PBMCs. The receptors were sampled from a woman younger than 45 in good health and CMV-seronegative.

The chain employs TRBV29-1 and TRBJ2-3, with D perhaps TRBD2 (6 bases). The CDR3 consists of 12 residues. The V and J ends lost 8 bases and 4 bases respectively, with 13 bases between them. Germline lookup yields CDR1 SQVTM and CDR2 ANQGSEA. The chain's CDR3 is CSHFGSPDTQYF. For the CDR3, the DNA is TGCAGCCACTTCGGGAGCCCAGATACGCAGTATTTT.

The chain recombines TRBV15 with TRBJ2-5; the D gene is possibly TRBD1 (6 bases). The V gene lost 0 bases and the J gene lost 2 bases, with 7 bases spanning the gap. Germline CDR1 reads LNHNV; CDR2 reads YYDKDF (reference sequence). CDR3 length: 14 amino acids. The CDR3 region is CATSRDRGQETQYF. Written as DNA, the CDR3 is TGTGCCACCAGCAGAGACAGGGGACAAGAGACCCAGTACTTC.

This sequence joins TRBV5-1 and TRBJ2-5; TRBD2 matches at 10 bases. The J segment lost 5 bases and the V segment lost 0 bases, leaving 10 bases of the junction unmatched. Germline V gives CDR1 SGHRS, CDR2 YFSETQ. CDR3 length equals 17 residues. The CDR3 spells CASSLGLAGAPGETQYF. In DNA, the CDR3 is TGCGCCAGCAGCTTGGGACTAGCGGGTGCACCCGGGGAGACCCAGTACTTC.

The V gene is TRBV7-3, the J gene TRBJ2-2; 7 nucleotides line up with TRBD1. J gave up 0 bases and V 10 bases, and 2 bases lay outside the gene matches. The CDR3 contains 13 residues. CDR1 is SGHTA, CDR2 FQGTGA, per germline. CDR3 bases: TGTGCCACGGGACAGACGAACACCGGGGAGCTGTTTTTT. The encoded protein is CATGQTNTGELFF.

This clone was seen a handful of times. This sequence joins TRBV23-1 and TRBJ1-6; tentatively, D is TRBD1 (6 bases). TRBV23-1 is given ORF status, its function remaining uncertain. Trimming pared 0 bases from V and 5 bases from J, leaving 17 bases between. This CDR3 has 18 amino acids. Here the CDR3 reads CASSQSMLGQRNNSPLHF. The CDR3 region has the DNA TGCGCCAGCAGTCAATCCATGCTTGGACAGCGAAATAATTCACCCCTCCACTTT.

This chain links TRBV4-2 with TRBJ2-3; 14 nucleotides match TRBD2. The trim removed 3 bases at V and 9 bases at J, leaving 5 bases unmatched. Germline CDR1 and CDR2: LGHNA and YNFKEQ. The CDR3 loop spans 15 amino acids. CDR3 sequence: CASSQTSGRAITQYF. In nucleotides, the CDR3 is TGTGCCAGCAGCCAGACTAGCGGGAGGGCCATAACGCAGTATTTT.

The V gene is TRBV5-6, the J gene TRBJ2-2; D may be TRBD2 (6 bases). Trimming took off 0 bases at V and 3 bases at J, with 9 bases between the two ends. Germline-derived CDR1 and CDR2 are SGHDT and YYEEEE. This CDR3 is 15 amino acids long. Here the CDR3 reads CASSLGLDYTGELFF. CDR3 sequence (DNA): TGTGCCAGCAGCTTGGGACTAGATTACACCGGGGAGCTGTTTTTT. The full variable domain, its missing parts supplied by reference TRBV5-6 and TRBJ2-2, is DAGVTQSPTHLIKTRGQQVTLRCSPKSGHDTVSWYQQALGQGPQFIFQYYEEEERQRGNFPDRFSGHQFPNYSSELNVNALLLGDSALYLCASSLGLDYTGELFFGEGSRLTVL.

This chain uses TRBV6-5 with TRBJ2-1; the match to TRBD2 covers 14 bases. There are 16 residues in the CDR3. CDR1 and CDR2 (germline): MNHEY, SVGAGI. Trimming cost V 4 bases and J 7 bases; bases outside gene matches: 6. CDR3 nucleotides: TGTGCCAGCAGTTGGGCCGGGACTAGCGGGAGAAATGAGCAGTTCTTC. Encoded protein: CASSWAGTSGRNEQFF.

The chain is built from TRBV2 and TRBJ2-3, with 10 bases lining up with TRBD1. Germline values: CDR1 SNHLY, CDR2 FYNNEI. The V gene end was trimmed by 9 bases and the J gene end by 4 bases; junction bases not matched to a gene: 4. The CDR3 contains 13 residues. This CDR3 reads CARGQGVADTQYF. The CDR3 nucleotides are TGTGCCAGAGGACAGGGGGTGGCAGATACGCAGTATTTT.

This clone has just a few counts. The J gene is TRBJ1-5, the V gene TRBV4-1; 8 nucleotides match TRBD1. Trimming removed 3 bases from V and 4 bases from J; junction bases left unmatched: 11. The CDR3 covers 17 residues. Per the germline V gene, CDR1 is MGHRA and CDR2 is YSYEKL. The DNA of the CDR3 is TGCGCCAGCAGCCAGACGACCCTGGACAGGGATAATCAGCCCCAGCATTTT. It specifies CASSQTTLDRDNQPQHF.

This rearrangement joins TRBV7-3 to TRBJ2-2, with TRBD2 identical over 7 bases. J gave up 10 bases and V 4 bases, and 15 bases lay outside the gene matches. The CDR3 sequence is 16 residues long. Germline V gives CDR1 SGHTA, CDR2 FQGTGA. CDR3 region: CASSWSGVGGLEELFF. The DNA for the CDR3 is TGTGCCAGCAGCTGGAGCGGGGTCGGAGGGTTAGAGGAGCTGTTTTTT.